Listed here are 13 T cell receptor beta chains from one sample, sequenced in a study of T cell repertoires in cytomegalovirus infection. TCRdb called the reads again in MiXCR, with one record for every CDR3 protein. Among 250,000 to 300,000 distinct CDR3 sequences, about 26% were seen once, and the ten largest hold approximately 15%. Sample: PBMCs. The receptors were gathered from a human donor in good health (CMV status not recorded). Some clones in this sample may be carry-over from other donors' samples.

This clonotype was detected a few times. CDR3 amino acids: CASSLGTGGAMGEQYF. The CDR3 DNA reads as TGTGCCAGCAGCTTAGGGACAGGGGGCGCGATGGGCGAGCAGTACTTC. V is TRBV7-3 and J is TRBJ2-7; 12 bases are a match to TRBD1. The CDR3 covers 16 residues. Germline values: CDR1 SGHTA, CDR2 FQGTGA. J lost 6 bases, V lost 2 bases, and 8 bases had no gene match.

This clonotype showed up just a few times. The DNA of the CDR3 is TGTGCCAGCAGTCCCGGACAGTCGGGGTCCTATGGCTACACCTTC. This encodes CASSPGQSGSYGYTF. This chain links TRBV28 with TRBJ1-2; D is possibly TRBD1 (6 bases). Looked up from germline, CDR1 is MDHEN and CDR2 is SYDVKM. V was shortened by 5 bases and J by 4 bases, with 17 bases between the two germline ends. This CDR3 is 15 amino acids long.

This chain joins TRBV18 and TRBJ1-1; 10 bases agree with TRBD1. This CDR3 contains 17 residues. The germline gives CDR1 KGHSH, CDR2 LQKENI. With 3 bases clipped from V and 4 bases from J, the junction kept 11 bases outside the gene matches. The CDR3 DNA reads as TGTGCCAGCTCACCCGCGCCCTGGGGACAGGGGTTCACTGAAGCTTTCTTT. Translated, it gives CASSPAPWGQGFTEAFF.

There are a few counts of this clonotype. Written as DNA, the CDR3 is TGCAGCGTTGAAGAAGAACGACAGGGGCTCTACAATGAGCAGTTCTTC. This gives the protein CSVEEERQGLYNEQFF. This chain links TRBV29-1 with TRBJ2-1, with 8 bases lining up with TRBD1. The V gene end was trimmed by 0 bases and the J gene end by 3 bases; junction bases not matched to a gene: 7. From germline, CDR1 is SQVTM and CDR2 ANQGSEA. This CDR3 comprises 16 residues.

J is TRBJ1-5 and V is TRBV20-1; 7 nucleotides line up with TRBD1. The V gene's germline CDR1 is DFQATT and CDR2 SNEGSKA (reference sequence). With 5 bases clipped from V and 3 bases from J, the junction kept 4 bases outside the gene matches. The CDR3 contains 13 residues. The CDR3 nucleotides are TGCAGTGCTCCCGGGACAGACAATCAGCCCCAGCATTTT. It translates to CSAPGTDNQPQHF.

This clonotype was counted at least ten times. CDR3 nucleotides: TGTGCCAGCAGCTTTTCTTCTGGGGCAGATACGCAGTATTTT. It specifies CASSFSSGADTQYF. The V gene is TRBV7-2, the J gene TRBJ2-3; D is uncertain. The CDR3 is made up of 14 amino acids. CDR1 SGHTA and CDR2 FQGNSA come from the germline V gene. V lost 3 bases and J 4 bases, leaving 11 bases between the germline ends.

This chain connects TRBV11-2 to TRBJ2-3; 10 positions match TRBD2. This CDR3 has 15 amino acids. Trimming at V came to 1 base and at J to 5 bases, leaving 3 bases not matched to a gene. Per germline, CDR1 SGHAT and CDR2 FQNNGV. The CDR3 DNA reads TGTGCCAGCAGCTTAGCACTAGCGGGACTAGATACGCAGTATTTT. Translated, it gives CASSLALAGLDTQYF.

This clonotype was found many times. Here the CDR3 DNA reads TGTGCCAGCAGCCAAACCCGGACGGTCATGAACACTGAAGCTTTCTTT. Amino acid sequence: CASSQTRTVMNTEAFF. The chain couples TRBV7-2 to TRBJ1-1, with D hard to call. This CDR3 comprises 16 residues. Trimming stripped 5 bases from V and 0 bases from J, with 16 bases between. Germline loops: CDR1 SGHTA, CDR2 FQGNSA. Full variable domain (rest looked up from reference TRBV7-2 and TRBJ1-1): GAGVSQSPSNKVTEKGKDVELRCDPISGHTALYWYRQSLGQGLEFLIYFQGNSAPDKSGLPSDRFSAERTGGSVSTLTIQRTQQEDSAVYLCASSQTRTVMNTEAFFGQGTRLTVV.

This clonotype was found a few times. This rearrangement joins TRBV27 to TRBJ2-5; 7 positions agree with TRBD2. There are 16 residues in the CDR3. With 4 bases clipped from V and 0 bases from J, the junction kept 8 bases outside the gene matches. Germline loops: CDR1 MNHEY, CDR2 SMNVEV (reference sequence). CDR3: CASSSSTSYYQETQYF. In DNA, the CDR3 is TGTGCCAGCAGTTCCTCGACTAGCTACTACCAAGAGACCCAGTACTTC.

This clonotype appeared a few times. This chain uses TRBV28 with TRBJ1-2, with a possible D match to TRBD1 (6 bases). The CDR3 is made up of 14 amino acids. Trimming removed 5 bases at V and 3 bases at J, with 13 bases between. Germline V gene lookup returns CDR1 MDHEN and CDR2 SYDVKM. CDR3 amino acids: CASSNRDTYYGYTF. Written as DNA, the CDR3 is TGTGCCAGCAGTAACCGGGACACCTACTATGGCTACACCTTC.

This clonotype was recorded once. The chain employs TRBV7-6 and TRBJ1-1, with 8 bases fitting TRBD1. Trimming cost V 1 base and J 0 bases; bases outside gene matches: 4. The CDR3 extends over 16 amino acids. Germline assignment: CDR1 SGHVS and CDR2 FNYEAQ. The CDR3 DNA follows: TGTGCCAGCAGCTTAGGGCGGGACAGGATGAACACTGAAGCTTTCTTT. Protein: CASSLGRDRMNTEAFF.

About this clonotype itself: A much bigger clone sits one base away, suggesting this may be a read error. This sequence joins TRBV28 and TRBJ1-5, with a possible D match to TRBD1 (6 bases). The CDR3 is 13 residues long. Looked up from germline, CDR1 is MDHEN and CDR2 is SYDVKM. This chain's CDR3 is CTSSFRGWQPQHF. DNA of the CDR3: TGTACCAGCAGTTTCAGGGGCTGGCAGCCCCAGCATTTT.

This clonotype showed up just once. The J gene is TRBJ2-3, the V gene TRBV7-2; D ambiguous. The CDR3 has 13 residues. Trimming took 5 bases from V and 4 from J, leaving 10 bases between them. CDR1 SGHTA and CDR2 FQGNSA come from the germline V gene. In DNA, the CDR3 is TGTGCCAGCAGCCGAATTGAAGCAGATACGCAGTATTTT. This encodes CASSRIEADTQYF.